This TCR beta chain originates from a study of CD8+CD57+ T cells in acquired aplastic anemia. Across the whole study: DNA per sorted CD4+ or CD8+ sample ranged roughly 0.17 to 27.4 ug, averaging about 3 ug.

Patients included in sequencing had previously demonstrated CD8+CD57+ cell expansion by flow cytometry. Severe acquired aplastic anemia was the diagnosis recorded for all patients. The blood sampling took place in patients who had so far received no therapy. CDR3 length: 16 amino acids. Germline-derived CDR1 and CDR2 are SGHRS and YFSETQ. Trimming took 4 bases from V and 7 from J; bases not matched to a gene: 13. Genomic DNA, the template, was used for profiling of the TCR beta VDJ and CDR3. In TCRdb, the reads were re-called with MiXCR into one record per CDR3 protein. In the table there are hundreds of thousands of distinct CDR3 sequences, roughly a third of which are singletons. Study observations and caveats: CD8+ Simpson's diversity in patients was not significantly different from that in controls.

This clonotype occurred a few times. Antigen unknown. The rearrangement uses TRBV5-1 and TRBJ2-2, with TRBD1 matching over 7 bases. Specimen: sorted CD4+, CD8+, or CD8+CD57+ T cells (not recorded which) from PBMCs. This TCR derives from a human donor with aplastic anemia. Written as DNA, the CDR3 is TGCGCCAGCAGCCCGAGACAGGGACGAACAGGCGGGGAGCTGTTTTTT. It is translated as CASSPRQGRTGGELFF.